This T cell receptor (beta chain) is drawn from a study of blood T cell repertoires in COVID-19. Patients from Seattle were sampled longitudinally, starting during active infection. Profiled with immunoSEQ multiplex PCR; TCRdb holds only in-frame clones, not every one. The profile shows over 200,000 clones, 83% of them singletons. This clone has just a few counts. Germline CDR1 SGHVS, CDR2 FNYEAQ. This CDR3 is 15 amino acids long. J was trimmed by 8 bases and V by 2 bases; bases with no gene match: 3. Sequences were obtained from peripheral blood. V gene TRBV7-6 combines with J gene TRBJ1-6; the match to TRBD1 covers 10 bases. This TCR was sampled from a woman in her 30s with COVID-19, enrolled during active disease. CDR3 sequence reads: CASSLYGTGDSPLHF. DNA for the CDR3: TGTGCCAGCAGCTTATATGGGACAGGGGATTCACCCCTCCACTTT.